The 9 T cell receptor beta chains below were found in one sample sequenced in a study of T cell repertoires in cytomegalovirus infection. Antigens for these TCRs are unknown. Using its own MiXCR run on the reads, TCRdb lists one record per CDR3 protein. Here the sample spans some 940,000 distinct CDR3 sequences, approximately 32% being singletons. This specimen consisted of cultured CD8+ T cells from PBMCs, obtained from culture after CMV antigen stimulation. The receptors here all came from a human donor in good health (CMV status not recorded). Some clones in this sample may be carry-over from other donors' samples.

This clonotype came up a few times. CDR3 nucleotide sequence: TGTGCCAGCAGTGAATGGACGGACACTGAAGCTTTCTTT. Translated: CASSEWTDTEAFF. The rearrangement links TRBV6-1 to TRBJ1-1; unclear D gene. Trimming shortened V by 2 bases and J by 3 bases, and 7 bases separated the two germline ends. Germline lookup yields CDR1 MNHNS and CDR2 SASEGT. The CDR3 has 13 residues.

The chain combines TRBV9 with TRBJ2-7; 7 positions agree with TRBD1. Germline V CDR1 and CDR2: SGDLS, YYNGEE. The CDR3 has 15 residues. With V trimmed by 0 bases and J by 2 bases, 5 bases remained unmatched. CDR3 DNA sequence: TGTGCCAGCAGCGTAGAGGGACAGCCGCCCTACGAGCAGTACTTC. Protein product: CASSVEGQPPYEQYF.

This clonotype was observed a few times. The CDR3, as DNA: TGTGCCAGCAGTGCCGGGAGCGGGGGATTCTTC. Its translation: CASSAGSGGFF. The chain combines TRBV12-3 or TRBV12-4 with TRBJ2-1; 8 nucleotides align to TRBD2. V shed 5 bases, J shed 16 bases, and the junction held 7 bases outside the gene matches. The CDR3 is 11 amino acids.

This rearrangement joins TRBV6-2 or TRBV6-3 to TRBJ2-7, with a weak D call TRBD2 (6 bases). In germline, CDR1 is MNHEY, CDR2 SVGEGT. This CDR3 is 14 amino acids long. Deletions cut 5 bases from V and 7 bases from J, with 18 bases between. The CDR3 region is CASSPYGVRGEQYV. In DNA, the CDR3 is TGTGCCAGCAGTCCTTACGGGGTCCGGGGGGAGCAGTACGTC.

V gene TRBV9 combines with J gene TRBJ2-3, with 8 bases fitting TRBD2. CDR1 and CDR2 from the germline V gene are SGDLS and YYNGEE. V gave up 2 bases and J gave up 1 base; unmatched junction bases: 3. This CDR3 is built from 15 residues. The CDR3 DNA reads TGTGCCAGCAGCGTCCGGCGGGGGGGCACAGATACGCAGTATTTT. Encoded protein: CASSVRRGGTDTQYF. Based on the CDR3 plus reference TRBV9 and TRBJ2-3, the full variable domain is DSGVTQTPKHLITATGQRVTLRCSPRSGDLSVYWYQQSLDQGLQFLIQYYNGEERAKGNILERFSAQQFPDLHSELNLSSLELGDSALYFCASSVRRGGTDTQYFGPGTRLTVL.

This clonotype was detected only a few times. The J gene is TRBJ2-2, the V gene TRBV3-1; TRBD2 agrees at 11 bases. Germline lookup yields CDR1 LGHDT and CDR2 YNNKEL (reference sequence). The CDR3 covers 17 residues. V lost 4 bases, J lost 4 bases, and 8 bases stayed unmatched. The CDR3 DNA is TGTGCCAGCAGCCCGGACCTAGCGGGGGGCCCCACCGGGGAGCTGTTTTTT. It encodes CASSPDLAGGPTGELFF.

In its sample, this clonotype was seen a few times. The gene calls are TRBV7-9 and TRBJ1-1; D perhaps matches TRBD1 (6 bases). CDR1 and CDR2 from the germline V gene are SEHNR and FQNEAQ (reference sequence). V was cut by 1 base and J by 11 bases, with 14 bases left in between. CDR3 length: 13 residues. The CDR3: CASSLVLRDKAFF. The DNA for the CDR3 is TGTGCCAGCAGCTTAGTACTCCGGGACAAGGCTTTCTTT.

A few counts support this clonotype. The chain employs TRBV7-9 and TRBJ2-2; D ambiguous. CDR3 size: 16 residues. The germline gives CDR1 SEHNR, CDR2 FQNEAQ (reference sequence). V was cut by 3 bases and J by 5 bases, with 16 bases left in between. In nucleotides, the CDR3 is TGTGCCAGCAGCTTCCCCCCTGGAGCCAATACCGGGGAGCTGTTTTTT. It specifies CASSFPPGANTGELFF.

The rearrangement links TRBV7-2 to TRBJ1-5, with D possibly being TRBD1 (6 bases). V was trimmed by 6 bases and J by 7 bases, leaving 19 bases between them. This CDR3 comprises 15 residues. CDR1 is SGHTA and CDR2 is FQGNSA in the germline V gene. The CDR3 DNA is TGTGCCAGCAGACAGGGTGCGGCCTTGGTGCAGCCCCAGCATTTT. Translation: CASRQGAALVQPQHF.